This T cell receptor beta chain was recorded in a study of molecular identifiers for immune sequencing clone quantification. With regard to this clonotype: A much larger clone lies a single base off, so this may be a read error.

TCRdb recomputed calls from the PCR reads with MiXCR, one row per CDR3 protein. The sample contains some 650,000 distinct CDR3 sequences, 20% of which appear only once. The sequence was obtained from a human donor in good health. Some libraries in this study had Jurkat cell RNA spiked in. Sequencing was done on a sample of naive CD8+ T cells from blood, with Jurkat cell RNA spiked in. Noted subset: FACS-sorted CD8+CD4-CCR7+CD45RA+ naive T cells.

The DNA of the CDR3 is TGTGCCAGCAGCCGACGGGACCTTAATGTAAAACTGTTTTTT. This codes for CASSRRDLNVKLFF. The chain joins TRBV2 to TRBJ1-4, with D tentatively TRBD1 (5 bases). CDR1 SNHLY and CDR2 FYNNEI come from the germline V gene. There are 14 residues in the CDR3.